This passage covers 9 T cell receptor beta chains from one sample sequenced in a study of cytomegalovirus exposure and HLA in healthy donors. Primers included in the PCR were 60 Vbeta and 13 Jbeta primers. Method: immunoSEQ multiplex PCR; TCRdb's copy keeps in-frame clones and lacks some. The data show 110,000 to 150,000 clones, roughly 78% seen once. Sequencing input: PBMCs. These receptors were collected from a female donor in good health and CMV-seronegative.

The rearrangement links TRBV30 to TRBJ2-7; D may be TRBD1 (5 bases). V dropped 3 bases and J dropped 0 bases, with 12 bases sitting between them. The CDR3 is 14 residues long. The germline V gene encodes CDR1 GTSNPN and CDR2 SVGIG (reference sequence). For the CDR3, the DNA is TGTGCCTGGAGGCCGGATAGGGGCTCCTACGAGCAGTACTTC. As protein: CAWRPDRGSYEQYF.

V usage is TRBV5-6 and J usage is TRBJ2-1, with TRBD2 matching over 10 bases. Germline values: CDR1 SGHDT, CDR2 YYEEEE. The trim removed 4 bases at V and 6 bases at J, leaving 4 bases unmatched. The CDR3 runs to 14 residues. The DNA for the CDR3 is TGTGCCAGCAGCAGTCTAGCGGGGGTCAATGAGCAGTTCTTC. It specifies CASSSLAGVNEQFF.

The chain carries TRBV29-1 and TRBJ1-2; maybe TRBD1 (5 bases). V was pared by 4 bases and J by 2 bases, with 8 bases between. Germline V gives CDR1 SQVTM, CDR2 ANQGSEA. This CDR3 has 12 amino acids. The CDR3 spells CSVGGRNYGYTF. In DNA form, the CDR3 reads TGCAGCGTTGGGGGCAGAAACTATGGCTACACCTTC.

This chain joins TRBV2 and TRBJ2-3, with TRBD1 identical over 9 bases. The length of the CDR3 is 14 residues. J was trimmed by 5 bases and V by 6 bases; bases with no gene match: 6. Germline CDR1 and CDR2: SNHLY and FYNNEI. The CDR3 nucleotides read TGTGCCAGCAGCCGGACAGGGGTTGGAGATACGCAGTATTTT. Translated: CASSRTGVGDTQYF.

V is TRBV9 and J is TRBJ2-7; TRBD1 matches at 12 bases. Germline V gives CDR1 SGDLS, CDR2 YYNGEE. After removal of 0 bases from V and 7 bases from J, the junction contained 8 bases not matched to a gene. The CDR3 is 16 residues long. The CDR3 loop reads CASSVAPGTGGEEQYF. The CDR3 bases are TGTGCCAGCAGCGTAGCCCCCGGGACAGGGGGCGAAGAGCAGTACTTC.

The rearrangement links TRBV29-1 to TRBJ2-1; 7 nucleotides line up with TRBD2. The germline CDR1 and CDR2 sequences are SQVTM and ANQGSEA. V was pared by 1 base and J by 6 bases, with 3 bases of the junction left unmatched. The CDR3 loop spans 13 amino acids. CDR3 protein: CSVEGSGGNEQFF. DNA of the CDR3: TGCAGCGTTGAAGGTTCGGGGGGCAATGAGCAGTTCTTC.

The chain uses TRBV19 and TRBJ1-5; 7 positions match TRBD1. Losses at the gene ends were 6 bases for V and 6 bases for J; bases not matched to a gene: 2. Germline assignment: CDR1 LNHDA and CDR2 SQIVND (reference sequence). The CDR3 is 12 residues long. The chain's CDR3 is CASRTGLQPQHF. The CDR3 bases are TGTGCCAGTAGGACAGGGCTTCAGCCCCAGCATTTT.

The chain employs TRBV6-5 and TRBJ1-1; TRBD1 matches 9 bases. The CDR3 length is 16 residues. Trimming at V came to 2 bases and at J to 5 bases, leaving 9 bases not matched to a gene. Germline lookup yields CDR1 MNHEY and CDR2 SVGAGI. The CDR3, as DNA: TGTGCCAGCAGTTACCTCCCGACAGGGGGAAAAACTGAAGCTTTCTTT. This translates into CASSYLPTGGKTEAFF.

This clone was counted only a few times. The V gene is TRBV2, the J gene TRBJ2-7; the match to TRBD1 covers 8 bases. Unmatched junction bases numbered 3, after V lost 4 bases and J lost 7 bases. This CDR3 spans 12 amino acids. The germline V gene has CDR1 SNHLY and CDR2 FYNNEI. The CDR3 nucleotides are TGTGCCAGCAGTGTTCAGGGGGCGGAGCAGTACTTC. Amino acids: CASSVQGAEQYF.